The 31 T cell receptor beta chains in this list originate from one sample, sequenced in a study of blood T cell repertoires in COVID-19. Method: immunoSEQ multiplex PCR; TCRdb's copy keeps in-frame clones and lacks some. In the table there are more than 300,000 clones, around 87% of which are singletons. The sample consisted of PBMCs or T cells enriched from blood (not recorded which). These receptors came from a man in his forties or fifties in a cohort exposed to, infected with or recovered from COVID-19 (not recorded which).

The count of this clone is one. This chain connects TRBV2 to TRBJ2-3; D call uncertain. V gave up 10 bases and J gave up 2 bases, with 7 bases separating them. Germline values: CDR1 SNHLY, CDR2 FYNNEI. This CDR3 region has 11 residues. In nucleotides, the CDR3 is TGTGCCATCACTATCACAGATACGCAGTATTTT. Amino acids: CAITITDTQYF.

CDR3 nucleotides: TGTGCCAGCAGCCCGGGACTAGCGGGAGTCTACGAGCAGTACTTC. Its protein is CASSPGLAGVYEQYF. This chain joins TRBV11-2 and TRBJ2-7; 14 nucleotides align to TRBD2. This CDR3 has 15 amino acids. V trimming: 5 bases; J trimming: 3 bases; junction bases outside the gene matches: 3. In germline, CDR1 is SGHAT, CDR2 FQNNGV.

CDR3 amino acids: CASSLDGRVAGELFF. CDR3 nucleotides: TGTGCCAGCAGCTTGGACGGGAGGGTGGCCGGGGAGCTGTTTTTT. The chain employs TRBV5-8 and TRBJ2-2, with 8 bases that match TRBD2. Trimming cost V 0 bases and J 6 bases; bases outside gene matches: 4. This CDR3 is 15 amino acids long. Germline CDR1 SGHTS, CDR2 YDEGEE.

This sequence joins TRBV7-2 and TRBJ1-4; D uncertain. This CDR3 region has 13 residues. V lost 4 bases and J 4 bases, leaving 7 bases between the germline ends. Germline CDR1 reads SGHTA; CDR2 reads FQGNSA. CDR3 nucleotide sequence: TGTGCCAGCAGCTCGGTGGTTAATGAAAAACTGTTTTTT. Translating gives CASSSVVNEKLFF.

The chain has TRBV27 and TRBJ2-1, with 7 bases matching TRBD1. The CDR3 contains 21 residues. Germline loops: CDR1 MNHEY, CDR2 SMNVEV (reference sequence). Trimming cost V 7 bases and J 9 bases; bases outside gene matches: 33. The CDR3 is CASTVPTRDSDWDGPTTEQFF. DNA of the CDR3: TGTGCCAGCACTGTCCCTACTCGGGACAGCGACTGGGACGGTCCGACGACTGAGCAGTTCTTC.

The chain employs TRBV12-5 and TRBJ2-3, with 7 bases aligning to TRBD1. Looked up from germline, CDR1 is LGHNT and CDR2 is FRNRAP. The CDR3 length is 16 residues. Losses at the gene ends were 6 bases for V and 3 bases for J; bases not matched to a gene: 12. Here the CDR3 reads CASGLPTGLRTDTQYF. CDR3 sequence (DNA): TGTGCTAGTGGCCTCCCGACAGGGCTAAGGACAGATACGCAGTATTTT.

The chain recombines TRBV7-8 with TRBJ2-1; the match to TRBD2 covers 7 bases. The CDR3 consists of 15 residues. The germline CDR1 and CDR2 sequences are SGHVS and FQNEAQ. J lost 3 bases, V lost 5 bases, and 7 bases had no gene match. The CDR3 nucleotides read TGTGCCAGCAGCCGAGGGAGCGGGATCTACAATGAGCAGTTCTTC. This sequence encodes CASSRGSGIYNEQFF. Drawing the rest from reference TRBV7-8 and TRBJ2-1, the complete variable domain is GAGVSQSPRYKVAKRGQDVALRCDPISGHVSLFWYQQALGQGPEFLTYFQNEAQLDKSGLPSDRFFAERPEGSVSTLKIQRTQQEDSAVYLCASSRGSGIYNEQFFGPGTRLTVL.

In this sample, this clone turned up a few times. This chain connects TRBV27 to TRBJ1-1; a possible D gene is TRBD1 (5 bases). Trimming took off 4 bases at V and 0 bases at J, with 18 bases between the two ends. Germline loops: CDR1 MNHEY, CDR2 SMNVEV (reference sequence). The CDR3 length is 17 residues. CDR3 residues: CASSSAGSVPVNTEAFF. CDR3 DNA: TGTGCCAGCAGTTCGGCAGGGTCCGTCCCGGTGAACACTGAAGCTTTCTTT.

The chain is built from TRBV28 and TRBJ1-6; D is perhaps TRBD1 (5 bases). V was clipped by 6 bases and J by 12 bases, with 21 bases between them. Germline V CDR1 and CDR2: MDHEN, SYDVKM. This CDR3 has 15 residues. CDR3 sequence (DNA): TGTGCCAGCAGGGGGGGTCGTGGGTTCGGGGGACCCCTCCACTTT. Residues: CASRGGRGFGGPLHF.

This clone has only one observation. The V gene is TRBV5-1, the J gene TRBJ1-2, with 10 bases aligning to TRBD1. The CDR3 totals 17 residues. V was clipped by 0 bases and J by 5 bases; unmatched bases: 10. Germline loops: CDR1 SGHRS, CDR2 YFSETQ. Here the CDR3 reads CASSLEGQGREKYGYTF. The CDR3 DNA reads TGCGCCAGCAGCTTGGAGGGACAGGGGAGAGAGAAGTATGGCTACACCTTC.

The genes are TRBV6-5 and TRBJ1-2; 7 positions match TRBD1. CDR1 and CDR2 (germline): MNHEY, SVGAGI. The V gene end was trimmed by 4 bases and the J gene end by 4 bases; junction bases not matched to a gene: 6. The CDR3 runs to 14 residues. The chain's CDR3 is CASSLRTGLYGYTF. The DNA of the CDR3 is TGTGCCAGCAGTTTAAGGACAGGACTCTATGGCTACACCTTC.

CDR3 nucleotide sequence: TGTGCCAGCAGCCCAGGCGACAGGGGGATTACTGAAGCTTTCTTT. Amino acids: CASSPGDRGITEAFF. The chain is built from TRBV7-3 and TRBJ1-1; 9 bases agree with TRBD1. The ends lost 5 bases at V and 5 bases at J; junction bases unmatched: 9. CDR3 length equals 15 residues. The germline V gene encodes CDR1 SGHTA and CDR2 FQGTGA. Full variable domain (outside the CDR3, taken from reference TRBV7-3 and TRBJ1-1): GAGVSQTPSNKVTEKGKYVELRCDPISGHTALYWYRQSLGQGPEFLIYFQGTGAADDSGLPNDRFFAVRPEGSVSTLKIQRTERGDSAVYLCASSPGDRGITEAFFGQGTRLTVV.

CDR3 region: CASSQMGLYSGANVLTF. In DNA, the CDR3 is TGCGCCAGCAGCCAGATGGGACTTTACTCTGGGGCCAACGTCCTGACTTTC. The gene calls are TRBV4-1 and TRBJ2-6; a possible D gene is TRBD2 (6 bases). Germline CDR1 MGHRA, CDR2 YSYEKL. V lost 3 bases and J lost 0, with 12 bases in between. CDR3 length equals 17 residues.

This chain joins TRBV19 and TRBJ1-5; no reliable D call. This CDR3 contains 16 residues. Trimming pared 7 bases from V and 1 base from J, leaving 17 bases between. Germline V lookup: CDR1 LNHDA, CDR2 SQIVND (reference sequence). In nucleotides, the CDR3 is TGTGCCAGTAAACTGGAGGGCCCACGGAGCAATCAGCCCCAGCATTTT. It translates to CASKLEGPRSNQPQHF.

The J gene is TRBJ1-1, the V gene TRBV11-2, with a tentative D call TRBD1 (5 bases). V shed 1 base and J shed 0 bases, with 12 bases lying between them. This CDR3 region has 16 residues. Germline values: CDR1 SGHAT, CDR2 FQNNGV. CDR3 sequence reads: CASSLGGGFLNTEAFF. The CDR3 coding sequence is TGTGCCAGCAGCTTAGGCGGGGGATTTTTGAACACTGAAGCTTTCTTT. The whole variable domain, remainder taken from reference TRBV11-2 and TRBJ1-1, is EAGVAQSPRYKIIEKRQSVAFWCNPISGHATLYWYQQILGQGPKLLIQFQNNGVVDDSQLPKDRFSAERLKGVDSTLKIQPAKLEDSAVYLCASSLGGGFLNTEAFFGQGTRLTVV.

V is TRBV27 and J is TRBJ2-5; 9 bases line up with TRBD2. After removal of 6 bases from V and 2 bases from J, the junction contained 7 bases not matched to a gene. This CDR3 contains 15 residues. CDR1 and CDR2 from the germline V gene are MNHEY and SMNVEV (reference sequence). CDR3 sequence (DNA): TGTGCCAGCAGCTTGGGACTAGCAGAGCAAGAGACCCAGTACTTC. This encodes CASSLGLAEQETQYF.

This chain uses TRBV11-2 with TRBJ2-2, with 9 bases that match TRBD1. This CDR3 has 16 amino acids. In germline, CDR1 is SGHAT, CDR2 FQNNGV. V lost 5 bases, J lost 3 bases, and 7 bases stayed unmatched. CDR3 in amino acids: CASSTYRTGDTGELFF. The CDR3 DNA reads TGTGCCAGCAGCACGTACCGGACAGGGGACACCGGGGAGCTGTTTTTT.

The gene calls are TRBV7-9 and TRBJ2-7, with 15 bases aligning to TRBD2. This CDR3 region has 15 residues. Germline trimming cut 5 bases from V and 9 bases from J; bases unmatched to any gene: 8. Germline CDR1 and CDR2: SEHNR and FQNEAQ (reference sequence). The DNA of the CDR3 is TGTGCCAGCAGCCGCCGGACTAGCGGGGGGGGGCGGCAGTACTTC. It codes for CASSRRTSGGGRQYF.

Here the CDR3 reads CSVYGTDSQETQYF. The CDR3 DNA follows: TGCAGCGTGTATGGGACAGACAGCCAAGAGACCCAGTACTTC. The chain combines TRBV29-1 with TRBJ2-5; 7 bases line up with TRBD1. The CDR3 is 14 amino acids. Germline trimming cut 6 bases from V and 1 base from J; bases unmatched to any gene: 8. The germline gives CDR1 SQVTM, CDR2 ANQGSEA.

The chain has TRBV27 and TRBJ2-5; D remains unclear. The CDR3 runs 13 residues. Trimming left V 5 bases short and J 5 bases short, with 12 bases between. Germline V gives CDR1 MNHEY, CDR2 SMNVEV (reference sequence). This CDR3 is CASSPAGSETQYF. In DNA, the CDR3 is TGTGCCAGCAGTCCTGCCGGGTCGGAGACCCAGTACTTC.

V usage is TRBV25-1 and J usage is TRBJ1-4; D perhaps matches TRBD1 (5 bases). The length of the CDR3 is 16 residues. The germline CDR1 and CDR2 sequences are MGHDK and SYGVNS. V lost 1 base to trimming and J lost 7 bases, with 16 bases between them. The CDR3 nucleotides read TGTGCCAGCAGTGAATTCCGCCAGGGACTCAGTGAAAAACTGTTTTTT. It is translated as CASSEFRQGLSEKLFF.

The chain employs TRBV18 and TRBJ1-1; 7 bases are shared with TRBD1. After removal of 2 bases from V and 1 base from J, the junction contained 4 bases not matched to a gene. CDR3 length: 15 residues. The germline V gene encodes CDR1 KGHSH and CDR2 LQKENI. This chain's CDR3 is CASSPAGTANTEAFF. In nucleotides, the CDR3 is TGTGCCAGCTCACCAGCCGGGACAGCGAACACTGAAGCTTTCTTT. The variable domain in full, completed from reference TRBV18 and TRBJ1-1, reads NAGVMQNPRHLVRRRGQEARLRCSPMKGHSHVYWYRQLPEEGLKFMVYLQKENIIDESGMPKERFSAEFPKEGPSILRIQQVVRGDSAAYFCASSPAGTANTEAFFGQGTRLTVV.

This clone was found once. V and J are TRBV30 and TRBJ1-1, with D possibly TRBD1 on 6 matching bases. Germline V lookup: CDR1 GTSNPN, CDR2 SVGIG (reference sequence). V was clipped by 1 base and J by 1 base, with 16 bases between them. This CDR3 has 16 residues. CDR3 coding DNA: TGTGCCTGGAGTGGGAAGACAGGTAACAGGAACACTGAAGCTTTCTTT. It encodes CAWSGKTGNRNTEAFF. The full variable domain, completed using reference TRBV30 and TRBJ1-1, is SQTIHQWPATLVQPVGSPLSLECTVEGTSNPNLYWYRQAAGRGLQLLFYSVGIGQISSEVPQNLSASRPQDRQFILSSKKLLLSDSGFYLCAWSGKTGNRNTEAFFGQGTRLTVV.

The DNA of the CDR3 is TGTGCCAGCAGTTACGGGAGTGGCTACACCTTC. It yields the protein CASSYGSGYTF. The genes are TRBV6-5 and TRBJ1-2; D is unclear. The CDR3 loop spans 11 amino acids. Germline V lookup: CDR1 MNHEY, CDR2 SVGAGI. V was pared by 2 bases and J by 7 bases, with 5 bases between.

The chain joins TRBV7-8 to TRBJ2-1; 7 bases agree with TRBD2. The CDR3 is 16 residues long. Germline loops: CDR1 SGHVS, CDR2 FQNEAQ. V lost 1 base, J lost 9 bases, and 12 bases stayed unmatched. CDR3 DNA sequence: TGTGCCAGCAGCTTAGGGGAATCGGCGGGAGCGGTTGAGCAGTTCTTC. Its translation: CASSLGESAGAVEQFF.

The chain links TRBV2 to TRBJ1-2, with D possibly being TRBD1 (5 bases). V lost 5 bases to trimming and J lost 5 bases, with 18 bases between them. CDR3 size: 15 residues. The germline V gene has CDR1 SNHLY and CDR2 FYNNEI. CDR3 amino acids: CASSSRGRVGYGYTF. The CDR3 region has the DNA TGTGCCAGCAGTTCGCGGGGCAGGGTTGGTTATGGCTACACCTTC.

The chain couples TRBV3-1 (or the pseudogene TRBV3-2) to TRBJ2-1; D is undetermined. Between the trimmed V and J ends, which lost 3 bases and 5 bases, there was a span of 11 bases. This CDR3 is 14 amino acids long. CDR1 LGHDT and CDR2 YNNKEL come from the germline V gene (reference sequence). The CDR3 loop is CASSQAVPNNEQFF. The CDR3 nucleotides are TGTGCCAGCAGCCAGGCTGTACCAAACAATGAGCAGTTCTTC.

The chain links TRBV28 to TRBJ2-7; no definite D call. Germline CDR1 is MDHEN and CDR2 is SYDVKM. The ends were cut back, 5 bases at V and 0 bases at J, with 14 bases in the middle. The length of the CDR3 is 15 residues. The chain's CDR3 is CASSPPRLSSYEQYF. Written as DNA, the CDR3 is TGTGCCAGCAGTCCCCCTCGGTTGAGCTCCTACGAGCAGTACTTC.

This rearrangement joins TRBV28 to TRBJ1-5; D gene uncertain. Germline assignment: CDR1 MDHEN and CDR2 SYDVKM. V was clipped by 7 bases and J by 4 bases, with 20 bases between them. This CDR3 has 16 residues. CDR3 sequence: CASTTFVGSSNQPQHF. CDR3 sequence (DNA): TGTGCCAGCACCACTTTCGTGGGTTCTAGTAATCAGCCCCAGCATTTT.

J is TRBJ1-1 and V is TRBV2; D ambiguous. Germline loops: CDR1 SNHLY, CDR2 FYNNEI. This CDR3 has 14 residues. Trimming pared 7 bases from V and 6 bases from J, leaving 18 bases between. CDR3 sequence (DNA): TGTGCCAGCACCTCCCGGGAGGGTAGCGCTGAAGCTTTCTTT. This codes for CASTSREGSAEAFF.

This clone was counted once. The chain uses TRBV5-1 and TRBJ2-7; possibly TRBD1 for D (6 bases). V was cut by 4 bases and J by 0 bases, with 17 bases left in between. The CDR3 loop spans 16 amino acids. The germline CDR1 and CDR2 sequences are SGHRS and YFSETQ. The CDR3 DNA sequence: TGCGCCAGCAGCCCTACGGAGGACAGCATCTCCTACGAGCAGTACTTC. Its translation is CASSPTEDSISYEQYF.